This note documents a single T cell receptor (beta chain) sequence. Its antigen remains unidentified. Germline V gives CDR1 LNHDA, CDR2 SQIVND (reference sequence). V dropped 6 bases and J dropped 7 bases, with 18 bases sitting between them. The CDR3 totals 14 residues. This specimen belongs to a study of cytomegalovirus exposure and HLA in healthy donors. The PCR had 60 Vbeta and 13 Jbeta primers. The protocol was immunoSEQ multiplex PCR, while the TCRdb copy is restricted to in-frame clones and leaves out a portion. The table has approximately 95,000 clones, just under 80% seen once. Everyone who donated was a healthy bone marrow donor. Study outcomes and limitations: Rarity held for most TCR sequences, but there were some public TCRs that occurred in many donors. Because they were indistinguishable, some V segments, including TRBV6-2 and TRBV6-3, were excluded.

Sequencing was performed on PBMCs. This sequence was found in a woman aged 40 to 50 in good health and CMV-seropositive. The chain combines TRBV19 with TRBJ2-5; D perhaps matches TRBD1 (7 bases). This CDR3 is CASSTARGTGTQYF. CDR3 nucleotides: TGTGCCAGTAGCACCGCCAGGGGGACTGGGACCCAGTACTTC.